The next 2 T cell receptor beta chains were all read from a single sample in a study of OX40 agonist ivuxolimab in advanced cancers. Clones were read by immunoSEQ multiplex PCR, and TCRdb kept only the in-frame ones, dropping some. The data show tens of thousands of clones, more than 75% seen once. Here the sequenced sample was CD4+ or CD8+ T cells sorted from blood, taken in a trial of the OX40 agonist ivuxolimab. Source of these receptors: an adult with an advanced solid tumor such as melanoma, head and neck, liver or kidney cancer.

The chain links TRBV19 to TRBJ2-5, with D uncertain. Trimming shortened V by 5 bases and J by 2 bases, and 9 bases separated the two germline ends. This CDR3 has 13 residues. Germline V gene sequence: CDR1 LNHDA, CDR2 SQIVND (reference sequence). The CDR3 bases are TGTGCCAGTAGTGGGTTAGGGCAAGAGACCCAGTACTTC. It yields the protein CASSGLGQETQYF.

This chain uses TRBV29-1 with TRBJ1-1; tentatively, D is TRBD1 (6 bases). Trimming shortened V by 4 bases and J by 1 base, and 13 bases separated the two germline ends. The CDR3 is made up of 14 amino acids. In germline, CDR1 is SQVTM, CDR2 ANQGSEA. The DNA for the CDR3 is TGCAGCGTTGTAAGGGGGGCCAGGAACACTGAAGCTTTCTTT. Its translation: CSVVRGARNTEAFF.